What follows is one TCR beta chain and its context. The CDR3 length is 19 residues. From germline, CDR1 is MNHEY and CDR2 SVGAGI. Deletions cut 0 bases from V and 7 bases from J, with 26 bases between. The sample is drawn from a study of blood T cells in healthy people across ages. A second PCR of roughly 7 to 11 cycles used a sample-barcoded 5' primer and a J-beta primer mix. Every cDNA molecule bore a tag from a template-switch adaptor containing 12 random nucleotides. TCRdb re-called the 5' RACE reads with MiXCR, one entry per CDR3 protein. The data hold 1.5 million to 2 million distinct CDR3 sequences, with approximately 50% observed a single time.

Sequencing used blood. This chain joins TRBV6-5 and TRBJ2-3, with no clear D. The source is a woman in her thirties or forties in good health. CDR3 bases: TGTGCCAGCAGTTACTCGACATCCCAGCAGAAGGGATCGCCAAATACGCAGTATTTT. Residues: CASSYSTSQQKGSPNTQYF.